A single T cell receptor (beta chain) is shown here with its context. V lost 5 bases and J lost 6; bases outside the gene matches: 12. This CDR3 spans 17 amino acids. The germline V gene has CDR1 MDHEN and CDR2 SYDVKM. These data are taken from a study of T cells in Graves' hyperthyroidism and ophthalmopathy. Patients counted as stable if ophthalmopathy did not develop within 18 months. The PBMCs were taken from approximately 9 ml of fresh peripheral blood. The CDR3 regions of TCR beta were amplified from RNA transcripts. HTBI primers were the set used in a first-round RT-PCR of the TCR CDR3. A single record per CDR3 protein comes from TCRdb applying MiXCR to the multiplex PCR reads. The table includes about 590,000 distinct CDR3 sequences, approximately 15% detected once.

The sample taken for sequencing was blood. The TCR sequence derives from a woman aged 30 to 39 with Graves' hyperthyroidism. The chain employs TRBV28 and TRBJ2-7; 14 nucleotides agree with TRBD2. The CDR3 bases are TGTGCCAGCAGTGAGGGGACTAGCGGGAGTTTTAGGTGCGAGCAGTACTTC. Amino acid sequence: CASSEGTSGSFRCEQYF.